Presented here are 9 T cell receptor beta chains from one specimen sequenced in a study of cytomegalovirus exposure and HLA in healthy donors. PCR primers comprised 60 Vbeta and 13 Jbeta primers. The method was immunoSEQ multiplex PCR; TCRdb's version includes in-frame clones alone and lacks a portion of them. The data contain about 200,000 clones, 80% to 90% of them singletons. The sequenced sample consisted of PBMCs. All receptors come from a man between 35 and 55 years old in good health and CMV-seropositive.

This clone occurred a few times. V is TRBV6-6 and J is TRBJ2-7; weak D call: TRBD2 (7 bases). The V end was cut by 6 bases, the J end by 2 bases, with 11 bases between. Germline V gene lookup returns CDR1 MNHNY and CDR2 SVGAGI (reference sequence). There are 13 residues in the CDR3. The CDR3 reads CASRGGAAYEQYF. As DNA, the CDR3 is TGTGCCAGCAGGGGGGGGGCAGCCTACGAGCAGTACTTC.

CDR3 loop: CASSLSQGGGYTF. The CDR3 DNA reads TGTGCCAGCAGCTTATCGCAGGGTGGGGGCTACACCTTC. The V call is TRBV7-3, the J call TRBJ1-2, with D perhaps matching TRBD1 (5 bases). The V and J ends lost 2 bases and 8 bases respectively, with 12 bases between them. Germline V lookup: CDR1 SGHTA, CDR2 FQGTGA. The CDR3 has 13 residues.

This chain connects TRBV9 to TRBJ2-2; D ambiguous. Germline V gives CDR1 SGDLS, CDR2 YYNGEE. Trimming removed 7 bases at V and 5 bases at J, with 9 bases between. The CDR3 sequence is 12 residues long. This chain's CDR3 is CASAQVTGELFF. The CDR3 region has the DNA TGTGCCAGCGCTCAGGTTACCGGGGAGCTGTTTTTT.

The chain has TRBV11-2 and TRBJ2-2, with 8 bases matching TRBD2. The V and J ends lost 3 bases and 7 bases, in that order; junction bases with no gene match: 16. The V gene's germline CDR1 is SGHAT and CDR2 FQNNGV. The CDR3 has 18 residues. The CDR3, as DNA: TGTGCCAGCAGCTTTTCGAGGGGAACGGGAGGGCCTGTCGGGGAGCTGTTTTTT. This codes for CASSFSRGTGGPVGELFF.

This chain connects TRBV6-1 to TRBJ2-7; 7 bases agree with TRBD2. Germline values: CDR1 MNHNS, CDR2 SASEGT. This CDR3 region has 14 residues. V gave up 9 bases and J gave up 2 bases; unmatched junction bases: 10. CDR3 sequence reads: CASSPSSGTYEQYF. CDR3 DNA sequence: TGTGCCAGTAGTCCTTCGAGCGGGACCTACGAGCAGTACTTC.

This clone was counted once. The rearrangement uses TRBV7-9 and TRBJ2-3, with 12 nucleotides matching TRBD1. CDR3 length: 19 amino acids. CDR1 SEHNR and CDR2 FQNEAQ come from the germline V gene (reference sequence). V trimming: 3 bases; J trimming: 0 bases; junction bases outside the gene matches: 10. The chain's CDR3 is CASSLTAGQGAVSTDTQYF. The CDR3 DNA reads TGTGCCAGCAGCTTGACCGCGGGACAGGGGGCAGTTAGCACAGATACGCAGTATTTT. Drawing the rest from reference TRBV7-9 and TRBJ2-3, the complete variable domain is DTGVSQNPRHKITKRGQNVTFRCDPISEHNRLYWYRQTLGQGPEFLTYFQNEAQLEKSRLLSDRFSAERPKGSFSTLEIQRTEQGDSAMYLCASSLTAGQGAVSTDTQYFGPGTRLTVL.

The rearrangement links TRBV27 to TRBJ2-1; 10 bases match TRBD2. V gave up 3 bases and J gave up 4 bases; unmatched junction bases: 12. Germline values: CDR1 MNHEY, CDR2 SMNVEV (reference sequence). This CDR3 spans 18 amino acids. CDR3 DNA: TGTGCCAGCAGTTTGGGGCTAGCGGGGGTCCAGACTTACAATGAGCAGTTCTTC. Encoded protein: CASSLGLAGVQTYNEQFF.

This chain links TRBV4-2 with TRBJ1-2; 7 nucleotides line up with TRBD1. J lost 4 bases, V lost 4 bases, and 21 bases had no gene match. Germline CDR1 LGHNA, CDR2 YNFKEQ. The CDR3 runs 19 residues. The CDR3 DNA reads TGTGCCAGCAGCCCGGAGGGACAGACTAGAAACGGCTATGGCTATGGCTACACCTTC. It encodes CASSPEGQTRNGYGYGYTF.

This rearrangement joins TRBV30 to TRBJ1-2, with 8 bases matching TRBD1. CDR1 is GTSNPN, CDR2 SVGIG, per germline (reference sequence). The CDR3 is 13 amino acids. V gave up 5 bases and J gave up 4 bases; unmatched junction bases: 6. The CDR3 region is CAWGRDRPYGYTF. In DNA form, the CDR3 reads TGTGCCTGGGGCCGGGACAGGCCCTATGGCTACACCTTC.